The clone carrying this T cell receptor (beta chain) has only one observation. In the authors' methods: Using reference gene primer amplification, nucleated cell counts were estimated. Sequenced by immunoSEQ multiplex PCR; TCRdb stores in-frame clones only, minus some. The V and J calls and clone size were taken over from that table, and D and trimming were inferred from the DNA. Of about 250,000 clones listed, 70% to 90% are singletons. This specimen belongs to a study of blood T cell repertoires in COVID-19. Study summary: Acute and convalescent COVID-19 samples came from the United States, Italy and Spain. The analysed material was cDNA or gDNA that came from T cells, B-cell-depleted T cells, or PBMCs.

Trimming removed 5 bases at V and 4 bases at J, with 15 bases between. This CDR3 region has 15 residues. The V gene's germline CDR1 is SGHVS and CDR2 FNYEAQ. Sequencing was carried out using peripheral blood. The sequence was obtained from an elderly man with acute or convalescent COVID-19. The chain employs TRBV7-6 and TRBJ2-1; tentative D call: TRBD1 (6 bases). In nucleotides, the CDR3 is TGTGCCAGCAGCACGGGACACGACCTGTACAATGAGCAGTTCTTC. Its translation is CASSTGHDLYNEQFF.